This TCR beta chain was obtained from a study of control samples from healthy donors and cancer patients. This table comes from immunoSEQ multiplex PCR, and its TCRdb copy is limited to in-frame clones, with some not included. Among tens of thousands of clones, approximately 90% were seen once, and the ten largest hold about 4%. Source material: blood. This sequence was found in a young woman in good health.

DNA for the CDR3: TGTGCCACCAGCCCAGGGACTAGTGAGCAGTTCTTC. It specifies CATSPGTSEQFF. The chain links TRBV15 to TRBJ2-1, with 8 bases that match TRBD2. Germline V gene lookup returns CDR1 LNHNV and CDR2 YYDKDF (reference sequence). This CDR3 is built from 12 residues. The J segment lost 9 bases and the V segment lost 5 bases, leaving 3 bases of the junction unmatched.